This T cell receptor (beta chain) emerged from a study of blood T cell repertoires in COVID-19. The wider study: Material from acute and convalescent COVID-19 was sourced from the United States, Italy and Spain. T cells, B-cell-depleted T cells, or PBMCs provided the cDNA or gDNA that served as material.

Authors' methods: Nucleated cell number was recorded as an estimate derived from reference gene primer amplification. Some clones are missing from TCRdb's copy, which holds only in-frame ones; the method was immunoSEQ multiplex PCR. That table supplies the V and J calls and clone size; D and trimming were determined from the DNA. The sample has 300,000 to 400,000 clones; around nine tenths are singletons. This CDR3 is 15 amino acids long. V was shortened by 6 bases and J by 3 bases, with 18 bases between the two germline ends. Per germline, CDR1 SGHTS and CDR2 YDEGEE. The sample comprised peripheral blood. The chain carries TRBV5-8 and TRBJ1-2; tentatively, D is TRBD1 (5 bases). This TCR came from a man over 45 with active or convalescent COVID-19. CDR3 amino acids: CASTPDSRRDYGYTF. The CDR3 DNA follows: TGTGCCAGCACCCCAGACAGTCGAAGAGACTATGGCTACACCTTC.